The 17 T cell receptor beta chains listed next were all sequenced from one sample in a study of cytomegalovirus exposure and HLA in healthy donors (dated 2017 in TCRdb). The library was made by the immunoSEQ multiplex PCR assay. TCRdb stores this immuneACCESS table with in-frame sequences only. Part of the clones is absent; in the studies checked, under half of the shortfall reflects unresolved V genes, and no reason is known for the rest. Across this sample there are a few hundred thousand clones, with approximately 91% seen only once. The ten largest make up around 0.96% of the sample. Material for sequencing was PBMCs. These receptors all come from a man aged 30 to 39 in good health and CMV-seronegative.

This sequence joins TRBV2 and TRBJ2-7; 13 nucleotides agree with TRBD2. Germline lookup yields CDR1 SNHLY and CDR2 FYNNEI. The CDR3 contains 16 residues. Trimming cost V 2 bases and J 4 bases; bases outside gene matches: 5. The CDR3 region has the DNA TGTGCCAGCAGTGAATTTAGGACTAGCGGGAGTTACGAGCAGTACTTC. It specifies CASSEFRTSGSYEQYF.

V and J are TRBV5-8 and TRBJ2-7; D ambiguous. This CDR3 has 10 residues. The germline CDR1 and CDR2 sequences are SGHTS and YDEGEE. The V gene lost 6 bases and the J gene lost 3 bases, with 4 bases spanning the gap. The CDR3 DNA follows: TGTGCCAGCACCCGCTACGAGCAGTACTTC. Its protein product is CASTRYEQYF. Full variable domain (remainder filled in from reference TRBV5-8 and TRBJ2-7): EAGVTQSPTHLIKTRGQQATLRCSPISGHTSVYWYQQALGLGLQFLLWYDEGEERNRGNFPPRFSGRQFPNYSSELNVNALELEDSALYLCASTRYEQYFGPGTRLTVT.

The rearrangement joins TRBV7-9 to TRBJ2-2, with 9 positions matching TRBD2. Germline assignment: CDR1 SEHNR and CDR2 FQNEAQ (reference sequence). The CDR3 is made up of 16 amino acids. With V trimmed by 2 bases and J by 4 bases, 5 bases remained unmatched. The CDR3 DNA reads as TGTGCCAGCAGCTTACCGGGACTAGCTTTCACCGGGGAGCTGTTTTTT. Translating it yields CASSLPGLAFTGELFF.

CDR3 sequence: CASSQGQGYNEQFF. CDR3 in DNA: TGTGCCAGCAGCCAAGGGCAGGGTTACAATGAGCAGTTCTTC. This chain connects TRBV4-2 to TRBJ2-1, with D maybe TRBD1 (5 bases). Germline values: CDR1 LGHNA, CDR2 YNFKEQ. V gave up 1 base and J gave up 4 bases, with 8 bases separating them. The CDR3 consists of 14 residues.

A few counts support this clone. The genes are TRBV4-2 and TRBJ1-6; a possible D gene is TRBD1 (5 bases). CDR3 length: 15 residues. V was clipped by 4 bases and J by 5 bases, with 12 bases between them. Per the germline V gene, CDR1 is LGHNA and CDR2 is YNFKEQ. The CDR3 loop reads CASSRAQGDNSPLHF. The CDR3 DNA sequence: TGTGCCAGCAGCCGAGCCCAGGGTGATAATTCACCCCTCCACTTT.

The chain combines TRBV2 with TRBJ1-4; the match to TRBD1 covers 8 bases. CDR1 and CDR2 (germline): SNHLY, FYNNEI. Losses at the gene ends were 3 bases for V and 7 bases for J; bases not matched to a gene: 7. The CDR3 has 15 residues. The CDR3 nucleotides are TGTGCCAGCAGTGAGTTGGCAGGGGGCTCTGAAAAACTGTTTTTT. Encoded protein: CASSELAGGSEKLFF.

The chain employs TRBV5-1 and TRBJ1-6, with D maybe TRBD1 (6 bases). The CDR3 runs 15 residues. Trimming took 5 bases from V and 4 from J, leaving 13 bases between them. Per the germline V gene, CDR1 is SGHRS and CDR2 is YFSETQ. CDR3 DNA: TGCGCCAGCAGATCGGACAGCCCTTATAATTCACCCCTCCACTTT. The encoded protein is CASRSDSPYNSPLHF.

CDR3 amino acids: CATRRDSNTGELFF. Written as DNA, the CDR3 is TGTGCCACCCGCCGGGACTCGAACACCGGGGAGCTGTTTTTT. The rearrangement joins TRBV18 to TRBJ2-2; D might be TRBD2 (6 bases). Trimming cost V 10 bases and J 0 bases, with 12 bases left between them. Germline V lookup: CDR1 KGHSH, CDR2 LQKENI. The CDR3 is 14 amino acids. Looking up the rest from reference TRBV18 and TRBJ2-2 gives the full variable domain: NAGVMQNPRHLVRRRGQEARLRCSPMKGHSHVYWYRQLPEEGLKFMVYLQKENIIDESGMPKERFSAEFPKEGPSILRIQQVVRGDSAAYFCATRRDSNTGELFFGEGSRLTVL.

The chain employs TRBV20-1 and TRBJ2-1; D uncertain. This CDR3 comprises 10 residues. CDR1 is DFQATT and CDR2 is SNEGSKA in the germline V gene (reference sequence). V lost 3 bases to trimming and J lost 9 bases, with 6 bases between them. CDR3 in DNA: TGCAGTGCTAGGCAGCGTGAGCAGTTCTTC. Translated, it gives CSARQREQFF.

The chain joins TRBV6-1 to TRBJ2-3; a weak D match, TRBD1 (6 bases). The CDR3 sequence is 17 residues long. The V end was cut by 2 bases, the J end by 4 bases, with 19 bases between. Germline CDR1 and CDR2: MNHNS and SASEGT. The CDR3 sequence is CASSEHRAPFRADTQYF. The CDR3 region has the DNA TGTGCCAGCAGTGAACACAGGGCGCCTTTCCGCGCAGATACGCAGTATTTT.

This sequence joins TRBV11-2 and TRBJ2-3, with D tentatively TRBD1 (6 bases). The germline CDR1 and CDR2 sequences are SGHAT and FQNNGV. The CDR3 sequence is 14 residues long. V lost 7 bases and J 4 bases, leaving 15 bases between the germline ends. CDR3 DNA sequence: TGTGCCAGCACTATCAGGGGCGGCCCAGATACGCAGTATTTT. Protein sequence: CASTIRGGPDTQYF.

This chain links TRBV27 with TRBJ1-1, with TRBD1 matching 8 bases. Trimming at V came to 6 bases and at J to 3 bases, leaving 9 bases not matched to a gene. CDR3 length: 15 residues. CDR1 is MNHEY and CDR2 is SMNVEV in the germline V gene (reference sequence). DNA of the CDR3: TGTGCCAGCAGCACCCAGGGGGCGTCTTACACTGAAGCTTTCTTT. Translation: CASSTQGASYTEAFF.

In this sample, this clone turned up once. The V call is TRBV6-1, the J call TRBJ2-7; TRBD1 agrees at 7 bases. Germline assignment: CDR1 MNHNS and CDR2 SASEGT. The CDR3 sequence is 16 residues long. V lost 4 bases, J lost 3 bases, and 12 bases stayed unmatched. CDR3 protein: CASSVIIGGRDYEQYF. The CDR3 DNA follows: TGTGCCAGCAGTGTTATCATAGGGGGCCGGGACTACGAGCAGTACTTC.

This CDR3 is CASSPTGTPNTGELFF. The DNA for the CDR3 is TGTGCCAGCAGCCCCACCGGGACACCTAACACCGGGGAGCTGTTTTTT. The genes are TRBV9 and TRBJ2-2; D may be TRBD1 (6 bases). In germline, CDR1 is SGDLS, CDR2 YYNGEE. CDR3 size: 16 residues. Between the trimmed V and J ends, which lost 4 bases and 2 bases, there was a span of 15 bases.

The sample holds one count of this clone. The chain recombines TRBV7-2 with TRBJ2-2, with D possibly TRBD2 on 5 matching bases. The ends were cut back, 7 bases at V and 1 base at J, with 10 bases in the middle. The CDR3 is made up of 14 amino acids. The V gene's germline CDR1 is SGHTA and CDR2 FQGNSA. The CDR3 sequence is CASTLEGNTGELFF. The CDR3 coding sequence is TGTGCCAGCACCCTAGAGGGGAACACCGGGGAGCTGTTTTTT. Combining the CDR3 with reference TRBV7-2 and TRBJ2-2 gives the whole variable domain GAGVSQSPSNKVTEKGKDVELRCDPISGHTALYWYRQSLGQGLEFLIYFQGNSAPDKSGLPSDRFSAERTGGSVSTLTIQRTQQEDSAVYLCASTLEGNTGELFFGEGSRLTVL.

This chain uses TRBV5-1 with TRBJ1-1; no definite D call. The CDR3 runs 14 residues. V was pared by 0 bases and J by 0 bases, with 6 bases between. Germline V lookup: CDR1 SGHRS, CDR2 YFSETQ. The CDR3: CASSLGHVNTEAFF. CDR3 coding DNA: TGCGCCAGCAGCTTGGGGCATGTGAACACTGAAGCTTTCTTT.

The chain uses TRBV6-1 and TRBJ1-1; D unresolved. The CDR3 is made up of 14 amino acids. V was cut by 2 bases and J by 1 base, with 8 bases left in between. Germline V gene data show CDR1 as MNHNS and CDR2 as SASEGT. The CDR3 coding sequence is TGTGCCAGCAGTGAATCTAGGAGGAACACTGAAGCTTTCTTT. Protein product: CASSESRRNTEAFF.